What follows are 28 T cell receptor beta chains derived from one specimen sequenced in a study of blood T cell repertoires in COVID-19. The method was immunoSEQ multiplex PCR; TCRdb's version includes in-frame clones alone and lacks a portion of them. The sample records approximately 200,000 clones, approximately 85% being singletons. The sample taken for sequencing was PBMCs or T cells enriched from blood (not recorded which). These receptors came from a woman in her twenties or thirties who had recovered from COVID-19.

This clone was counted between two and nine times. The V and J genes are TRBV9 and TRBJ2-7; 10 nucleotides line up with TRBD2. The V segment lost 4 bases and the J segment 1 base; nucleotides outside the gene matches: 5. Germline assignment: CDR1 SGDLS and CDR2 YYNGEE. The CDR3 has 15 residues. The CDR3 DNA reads TGTGCCAGCAGCCCCGGACTAGCGGAGTCCTACGAGCAGTACTTC. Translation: CASSPGLAESYEQYF.

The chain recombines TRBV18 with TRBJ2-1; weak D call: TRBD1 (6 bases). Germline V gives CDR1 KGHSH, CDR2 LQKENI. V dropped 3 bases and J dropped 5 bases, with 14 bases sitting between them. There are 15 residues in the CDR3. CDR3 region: CASSPPGTQDNEQFF. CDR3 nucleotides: TGTGCCAGCTCACCCCCCGGGACACAAGACAATGAGCAGTTCTTC.

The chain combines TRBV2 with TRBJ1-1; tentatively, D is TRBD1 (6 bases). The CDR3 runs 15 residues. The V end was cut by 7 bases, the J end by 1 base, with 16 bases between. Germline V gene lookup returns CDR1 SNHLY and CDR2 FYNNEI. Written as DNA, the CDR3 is TGTGCCAGCAAAAAATGGGACAACCAGAACACTGAAGCTTTCTTT. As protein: CASKKWDNQNTEAFF.

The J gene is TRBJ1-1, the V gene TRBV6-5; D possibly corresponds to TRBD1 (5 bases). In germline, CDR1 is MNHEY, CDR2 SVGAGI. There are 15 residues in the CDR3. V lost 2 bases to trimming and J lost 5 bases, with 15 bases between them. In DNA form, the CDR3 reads TGTGCCAGCAGTTACATGAAGGGGCGTGTAACTGAAGCTTTCTTT. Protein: CASSYMKGRVTEAFF.

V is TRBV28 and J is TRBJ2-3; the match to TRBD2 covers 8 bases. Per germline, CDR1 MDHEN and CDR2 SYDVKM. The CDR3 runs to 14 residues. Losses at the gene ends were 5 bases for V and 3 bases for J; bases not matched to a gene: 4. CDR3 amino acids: CASSRGGPTDTQYF. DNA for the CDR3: TGTGCCAGCAGTCGCGGGGGGCCTACAGATACGCAGTATTTT.

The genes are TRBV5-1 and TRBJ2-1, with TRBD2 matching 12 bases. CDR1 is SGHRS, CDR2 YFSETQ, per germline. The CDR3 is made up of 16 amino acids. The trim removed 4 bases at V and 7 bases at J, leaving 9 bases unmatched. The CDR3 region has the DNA TGCGCCAGCAGCACTTCTAGCGGGAGGGAGTTTAATGAGCAGTTCTTC. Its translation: CASSTSSGREFNEQFF. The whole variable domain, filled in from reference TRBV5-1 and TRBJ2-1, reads KAGVTQTPRYLIKTRGQQVTLSCSPISGHRSVSWYQQTPGQGLQFLFEYFSETQRNKGNFPGRFSGRQFSNSRSEMNVSTLELGDSALYLCASSTSSGREFNEQFFGPGTRLTVL.

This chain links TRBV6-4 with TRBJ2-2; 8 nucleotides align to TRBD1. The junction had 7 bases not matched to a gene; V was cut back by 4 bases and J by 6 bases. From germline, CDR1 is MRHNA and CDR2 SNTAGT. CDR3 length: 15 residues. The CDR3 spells CASSGTGSKAGELFF. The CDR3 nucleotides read TGTGCCAGCAGTGGGACAGGGAGTAAGGCCGGGGAGCTGTTTTTT.

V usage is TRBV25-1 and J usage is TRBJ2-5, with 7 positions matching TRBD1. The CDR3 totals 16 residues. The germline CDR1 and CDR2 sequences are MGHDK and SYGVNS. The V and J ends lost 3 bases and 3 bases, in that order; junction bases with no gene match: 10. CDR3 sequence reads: CASSDPRPGQKETQYF. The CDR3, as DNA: TGTGCCAGCAGTGATCCCCGACCGGGACAGAAAGAGACCCAGTACTTC.

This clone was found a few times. The CDR3 is CAILRDRPLCGYTF. The CDR3 nucleotides are TGTGCCATCCTCAGGGACAGGCCCTTGTGTGGCTACACCTTC. The gene calls are TRBV27 and TRBJ1-2; 8 bases map to TRBD1. The length of the CDR3 is 14 residues. Germline-derived CDR1 and CDR2 are MNHEY and SMNVEV (reference sequence). Unmatched junction bases numbered 14, after V lost 10 bases and J lost 7 bases.

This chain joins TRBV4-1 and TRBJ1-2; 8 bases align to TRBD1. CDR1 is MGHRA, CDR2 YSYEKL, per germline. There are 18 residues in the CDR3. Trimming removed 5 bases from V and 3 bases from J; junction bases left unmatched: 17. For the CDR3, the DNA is TGCGCCAGCAGCACAAAGGGGGACAGGCGGATAGTCTACTATGGCTACACCTTC. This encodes CASSTKGDRRIVYYGYTF.

The CDR3 loop is CASSFDRGGEKLFF. As DNA, the CDR3 is TGTGCCAGCAGCTTCGACAGGGGAGGGGAAAAACTGTTTTTT. The V gene is TRBV9, the J gene TRBJ1-4; 8 nucleotides line up with TRBD1. V lost 4 bases to trimming and J lost 8 bases; unmatched junction nucleotides: 7. The CDR3 is made up of 14 amino acids. CDR1 and CDR2 from the germline V gene are SGDLS and YYNGEE.

The CDR3 region is CASTPGKNDQPQHF. CDR3 DNA sequence: TGTGCCAGCACTCCCGGGAAGAATGATCAGCCCCAGCATTTT. This chain uses TRBV28 with TRBJ1-5; D unclear. The CDR3 runs 14 residues. The V end was cut by 7 bases, the J end by 5 bases, with 15 bases between. CDR1 and CDR2 (germline): MDHEN, SYDVKM.

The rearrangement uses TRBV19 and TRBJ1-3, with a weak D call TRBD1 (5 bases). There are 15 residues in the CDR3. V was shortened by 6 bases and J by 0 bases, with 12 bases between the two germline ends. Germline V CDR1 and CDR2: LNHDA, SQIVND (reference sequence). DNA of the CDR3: TGTGCCAGTAGCTTGACAGCATACTCTGGAAACACCATATATTTT. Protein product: CASSLTAYSGNTIYF. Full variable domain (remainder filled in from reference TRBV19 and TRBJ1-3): DGGITQSPKYLFRKEGQNVTLSCEQNLNHDAMYWYRQDPGQGLRLIYYSQIVNDFQKGDIAEGYSVSREKKESFPLTVTSAQKNPTAFYLCASSLTAYSGNTIYFGEGSWLTVV.

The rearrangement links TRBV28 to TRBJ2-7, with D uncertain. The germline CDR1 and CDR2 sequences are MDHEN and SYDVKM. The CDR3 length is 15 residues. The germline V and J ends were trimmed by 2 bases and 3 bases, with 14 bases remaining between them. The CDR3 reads CASSLESQASYEQYF. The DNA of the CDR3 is TGTGCCAGCAGTTTAGAGTCGCAGGCCAGCTACGAGCAGTACTTC.

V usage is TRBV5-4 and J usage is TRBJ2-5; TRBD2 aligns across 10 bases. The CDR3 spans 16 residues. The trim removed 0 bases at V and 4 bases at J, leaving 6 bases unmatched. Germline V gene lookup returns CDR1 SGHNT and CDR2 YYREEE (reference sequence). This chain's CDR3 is CASSLVLAGAGETQYF. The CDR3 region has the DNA TGTGCCAGCAGCTTGGTGCTAGCGGGAGCAGGAGAGACCCAGTACTTC.

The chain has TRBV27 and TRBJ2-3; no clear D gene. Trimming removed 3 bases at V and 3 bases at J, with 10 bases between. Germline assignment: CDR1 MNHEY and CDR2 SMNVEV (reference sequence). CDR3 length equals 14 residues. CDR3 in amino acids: CASSFPTMTDTQYF. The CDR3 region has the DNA TGTGCCAGCAGTTTTCCCACAATGACAGATACGCAGTATTTT.

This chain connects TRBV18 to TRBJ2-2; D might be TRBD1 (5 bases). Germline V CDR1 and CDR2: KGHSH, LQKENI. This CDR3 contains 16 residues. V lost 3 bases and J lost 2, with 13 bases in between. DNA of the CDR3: TGTGCCAGCTCACCGCTCCCTGGACAAAACACCGGGGAGCTGTTTTTT. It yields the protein CASSPLPGQNTGELFF.

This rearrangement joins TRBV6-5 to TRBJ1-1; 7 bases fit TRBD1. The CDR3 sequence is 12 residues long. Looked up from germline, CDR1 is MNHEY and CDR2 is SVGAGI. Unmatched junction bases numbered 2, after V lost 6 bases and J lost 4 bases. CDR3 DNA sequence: TGTGCCAGCAGGCCAGGGGGCACTGAAGCTTTCTTT. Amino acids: CASRPGGTEAFF.

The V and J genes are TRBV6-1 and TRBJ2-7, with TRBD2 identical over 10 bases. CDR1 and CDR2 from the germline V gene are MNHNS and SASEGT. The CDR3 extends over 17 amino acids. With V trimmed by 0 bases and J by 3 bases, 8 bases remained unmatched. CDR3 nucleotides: TGTGCCAGCAGTGAAGCCCAGCTAGCGGGAGTTAGCTACGAGCAGTACTTC. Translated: CASSEAQLAGVSYEQYF.

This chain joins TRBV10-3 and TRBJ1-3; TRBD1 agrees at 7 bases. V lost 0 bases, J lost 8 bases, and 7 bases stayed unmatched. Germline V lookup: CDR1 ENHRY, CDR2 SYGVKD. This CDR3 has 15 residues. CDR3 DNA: TGTGCCATCAGTGAGTCTGGCGGACAGGAAGACACCATATATTTT. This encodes CAISESGGQEDTIYF.

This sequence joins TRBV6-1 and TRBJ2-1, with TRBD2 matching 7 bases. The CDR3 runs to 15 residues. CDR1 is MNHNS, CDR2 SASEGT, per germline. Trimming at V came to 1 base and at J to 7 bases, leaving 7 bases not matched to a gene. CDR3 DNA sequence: TGTGCCAGCAGTGAAGAATTAGCGGGTGTGAATGAGCAGTTCTTC. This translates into CASSEELAGVNEQFF.

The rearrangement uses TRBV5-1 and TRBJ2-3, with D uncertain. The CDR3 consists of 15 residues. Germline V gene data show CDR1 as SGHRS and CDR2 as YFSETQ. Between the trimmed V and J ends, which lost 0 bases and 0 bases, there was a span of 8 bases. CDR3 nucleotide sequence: TGCGCCAGCAGCTTGGATCAACTGAGCACAGATACGCAGTATTTT. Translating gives CASSLDQLSTDTQYF.

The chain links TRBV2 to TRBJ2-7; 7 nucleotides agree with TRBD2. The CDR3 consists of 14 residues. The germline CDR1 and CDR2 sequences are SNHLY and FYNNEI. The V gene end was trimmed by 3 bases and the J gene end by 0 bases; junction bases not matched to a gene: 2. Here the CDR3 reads CASSDTSVSYEQYF. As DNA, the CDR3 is TGTGCCAGCAGTGATACTAGCGTCTCCTACGAGCAGTACTTC.

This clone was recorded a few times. For the CDR3, the DNA is TGTGCCAGCAGGTTCCCCCCGGAACAGGGTTTCCGATACAATGAGCAGTTCTTC. Translated, it gives CASRFPPEQGFRYNEQFF. The chain couples TRBV28 to TRBJ2-1; possible D gene TRBD1, 6 bases. CDR1 and CDR2 from the germline V gene are MDHEN and SYDVKM. The ends were cut back, 6 bases at V and 4 bases at J, with 25 bases in the middle. The CDR3 has 18 amino acids.

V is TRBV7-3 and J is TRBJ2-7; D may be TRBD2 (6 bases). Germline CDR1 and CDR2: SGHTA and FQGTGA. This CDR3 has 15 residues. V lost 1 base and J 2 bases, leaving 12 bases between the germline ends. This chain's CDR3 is CASSLNSGVAYEQYF. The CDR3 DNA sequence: TGTGCCAGCAGCTTAAATTCGGGAGTGGCCTACGAGCAGTACTTC. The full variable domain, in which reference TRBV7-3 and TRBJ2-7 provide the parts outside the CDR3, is GAGVSQTPSNKVTEKGKYVELRCDPISGHTALYWYRQSLGQGPEFLIYFQGTGAADDSGLPNDRFFAVRPEGSVSTLKIQRTERGDSAVYLCASSLNSGVAYEQYFGPGTRLTVT.

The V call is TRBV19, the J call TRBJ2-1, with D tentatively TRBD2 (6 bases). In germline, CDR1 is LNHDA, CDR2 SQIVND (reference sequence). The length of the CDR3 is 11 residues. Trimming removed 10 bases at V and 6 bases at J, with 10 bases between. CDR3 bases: TGTGCCACCACCGGGAGCAATGAGCAGTTCTTC. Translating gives CATTGSNEQFF. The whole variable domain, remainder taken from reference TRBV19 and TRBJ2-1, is DGGITQSPKYLFRKEGQNVTLSCEQNLNHDAMYWYRQDPGQGLRLIYYSQIVNDFQKGDIAEGYSVSREKKESFPLTVTSAQKNPTAFYLCATTGSNEQFFGPGTRLTVL.

The CDR3 nucleotides are TGTGCCAGCGGAGGGGCGAACACCGGGGAGCTGTTTTTT. Amino acid sequence: CASGGANTGELFF. The chain links TRBV11-2 to TRBJ2-2, with D possibly TRBD2 on 6 matching bases. Germline V lookup: CDR1 SGHAT, CDR2 FQNNGV. This CDR3 contains 13 residues. V was trimmed by 8 bases and J by 0 bases, leaving 7 bases between them.

The CDR3 DNA follows: TGTGCCAGCAGTTTCCCGGGACAGGGTCTTGGAAAGACCCAGTACTTC. It translates to CASSFPGQGLGKTQYF. The V gene is TRBV28, the J gene TRBJ2-5; 9 bases map to TRBD1. Germline trimming cut 3 bases from V and 6 bases from J; bases unmatched to any gene: 11. The CDR3 loop spans 16 amino acids. CDR1 and CDR2 (germline): MDHEN, SYDVKM.